This T cell receptor (beta chain) was identified during a study of beta chain features in type 1 diabetes. In its sample, this clone was seen many times. The antigen remains unidentified. On average, the one heparinised blood draw given by each donor was about 120 mL. CDR3 length: 13 residues. V dropped 2 bases and J dropped 5 bases, with 9 bases sitting between them. CDR1 is ENHRY and CDR2 is SYGVKD in the germline V gene. Reverse transcribing all isolated RNA meant expressed TCRB transcripts were sequenced. Clones were sequenced by immunoSEQ multiplex PCR, and TCRdb holds only the in-frame ones, with some missing. The sample records some 350,000 clones, around a tenth being singletons. Study-level findings and limits: The similarity of naive, central memory and Treg TCRB repertoires appeared greater among patients than among healthy donors. Across all four CD4+ subsets, people with type 1 diabetes showed modestly shorter TCRB CDR3s.

The sample consisted of central memory CD4+ T cells from blood. This chain links TRBV10-3 with TRBJ2-5, with D unresolved. This sequence originates from a man aged 30 to 45 with type 1 diabetes. The CDR3 DNA reads as TGTGCCATCAGTGAGCAGACATCGGAGACCCAGTACTTC. Amino acids: CAISEQTSETQYF.